A selection of T cell receptor beta chains follows, all from one sample in a study of T cells in Graves' hyperthyroidism and ophthalmopathy. TCRdb used MiXCR to reprocess the multiplex PCR reads, holding one entry per CDR3 protein. Of 300,000 to 400,000 distinct CDR3 sequences detected, roughly a fifth appear once; the ten largest clones hold over 40%. The source material was blood. These receptors all come from a woman aged 50 to 60 with Graves' hyperthyroidism. Both conserved end residues are part of each CDR3. Each record gives: V gene, J gene, clone size, D gene, CDR3 DNA, CDR3 protein. The D gene is left open where the match is weak. Not all rows give a size; the values are once, few, many and, for expanded clones, a class.

V: TRBV3-1; J: TRBJ2-7; size: -; D: TRBD2; DNA: TGTGCCAGCAGCCTCTCCTTGGGGGGGAGCTACGAGCAGTACTTC; CDR3: CASSLSLGGSYEQYF
V: TRBV7-9; J: TRBJ2-7; size: many; D: -; DNA: TGTGCCAGCAGCTTAGCGGACGGGGGTTTCGAGCAGTACTTC; CDR3: CASSLADGGFEQYF
V: TRBV5-4; J: TRBJ2-7; size: -; D: TRBD1; DNA: TGTGCCAGCAGGGCAGGACAGGACTCCTACGAGCAGTACTTC; CDR3: CASRAGQDSYEQYF
V: TRBV6-1; J: TRBJ2-3; size: many; D: TRBD2; DNA: TGTGCCAGCAGAGAGGGACTAGCGGGGACAGATACGCAGTATTTT; CDR3: CASREGLAGTDTQYF
V: TRBV27; J: TRBJ2-3; size: many; D: TRBD2; DNA: TGTGCCAGCAGTTTTGTTACTAGCGGGAGGGCAGATACGCAGTATTTT; CDR3: CASSFVTSGRADTQYF
V: TRBV20-1; J: TRBJ2-5; size: few; D: -; DNA: TGCAGTGCCGCGGCGGGGGAGACCCAGTACTTC; CDR3: CSAAAGETQYF
V: TRBV7-3; J: TRBJ2-5; size: many; D: TRBD1; DNA: TGTGCCAGCAGCTCAGGGACAGCCCAGTACTTC; CDR3: CASSSGTAQYF
V: TRBV5-1; J: TRBJ2-1; size: many; D: -; DNA: TGCGCCAGCAGCAGGGGGGGAGACTACAATGAGCAGTTCTTC; CDR3: CASSRGGDYNEQFF
V: TRBV12-3/TRBV12-4; J: TRBJ1-2; size: -; D: TRBD1; DNA: TGTGCCAGCAGCTTGGGACAGGTCTCCCTATCTAACTATGGCTACACCTTC; CDR3: CASSLGQVSLSNYGYTF
V: TRBV6-1; J: TRBJ1-2; size: few; D: -; DNA: TGTGCCAGCAGTGGTCGACATGTAGGGAATGGCTACACCTTC; CDR3: CASSGRHVGNGYTF